This entry features one T cell receptor (beta chain) sequence. This sample was taken from a study of blood T cell repertoires in COVID-19. Study background: PBMCs, B-cell-depleted T cells, or T cells were the source of the cDNA or gDNA that made up the material.

Which cohort a participant joined came from the clinical history participants gave. The method was immunoSEQ multiplex PCR; TCRdb's version includes in-frame clones alone and lacks a portion of them. The sample carries 250,000 or so clones, 86% recorded once. Germline values: CDR1 LGHNA, CDR2 YSLEER. J lost 9 bases, V lost 5 bases, and 12 bases had no gene match. The CDR3 extends over 15 amino acids. The clonotype was recovered from a woman in her forties or fifties who had recovered from COVID-19. The material sequenced was PBMCs or T cells enriched from blood (not recorded which). This chain uses TRBV4-3 with TRBJ2-1; 8 bases fit TRBD2. CDR3 sequence reads: CASSTTSVRGGEQFF. As DNA, the CDR3 is TGCGCCAGCAGCACGACTAGCGTCCGGGGGGGTGAGCAGTTCTTC.